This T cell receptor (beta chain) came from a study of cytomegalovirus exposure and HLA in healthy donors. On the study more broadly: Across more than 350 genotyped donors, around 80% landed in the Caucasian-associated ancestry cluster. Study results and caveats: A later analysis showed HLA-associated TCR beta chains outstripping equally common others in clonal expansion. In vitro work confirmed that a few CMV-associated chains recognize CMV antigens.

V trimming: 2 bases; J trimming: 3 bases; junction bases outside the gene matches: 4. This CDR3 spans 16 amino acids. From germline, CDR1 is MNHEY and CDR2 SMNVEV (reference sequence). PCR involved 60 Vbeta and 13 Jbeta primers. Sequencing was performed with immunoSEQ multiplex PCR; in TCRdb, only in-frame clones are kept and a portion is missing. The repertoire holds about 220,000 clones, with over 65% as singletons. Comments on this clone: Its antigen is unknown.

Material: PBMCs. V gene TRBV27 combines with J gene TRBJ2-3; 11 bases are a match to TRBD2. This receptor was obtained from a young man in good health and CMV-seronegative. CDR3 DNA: TGTGCCAGCAGTTTAACTAGCGGGAGTTCAACAGATACGCAGTATTTT. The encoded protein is CASSLTSGSSTDTQYF.